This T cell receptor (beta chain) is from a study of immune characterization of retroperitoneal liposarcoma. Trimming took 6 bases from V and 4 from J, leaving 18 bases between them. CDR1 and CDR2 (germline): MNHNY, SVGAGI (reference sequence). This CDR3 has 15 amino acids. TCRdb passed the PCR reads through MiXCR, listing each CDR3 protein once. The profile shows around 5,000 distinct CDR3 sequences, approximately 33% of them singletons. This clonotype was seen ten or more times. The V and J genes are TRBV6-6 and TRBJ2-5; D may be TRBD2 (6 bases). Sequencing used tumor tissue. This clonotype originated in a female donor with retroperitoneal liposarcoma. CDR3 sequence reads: CASRSSVTPLETQYF. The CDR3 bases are TGTGCCAGCAGGTCTAGCGTTACCCCCCTAGAGACCCAGTACTTC.